The clone carrying this T cell receptor (beta chain) has at least ten counts. Its antigen is currently unknown. The CDR3 runs 16 residues. CDR1 SGHVS and CDR2 FNYEAQ come from the germline V gene. V was shortened by 2 bases and J by 2 bases, with 15 bases between the two germline ends. The record originates from a study of T-cell reconstitution after alpha-beta-depleted transplantation in children. Whole-study findings and limits: Hyperexpanded clones declined; after one year, newly produced T cells mostly supplied diversity.

The library targeted TCRbeta and was prepared with unique molecular identifiers. TCRdb reanalysed the PCR reads using MiXCR and keeps one entry per CDR3 protein. This repertoire shows roughly 790,000 distinct CDR3 sequences, approximately 15% found once; its top ten account for around 5%. The chain has TRBV7-6 and TRBJ2-5; D is possibly TRBD2 (7 bases). Source: PBMCs, mostly from graft donor cells, taken 360 days after TCRalphabeta/CD19-depleted stem cell transplant. This TCR was sampled from a male patient aged 10 to 17 who had a stem cell transplant for acute lymphoblastic leukemia, so the T cells may come from the graft donor. The CDR3 DNA follows: TGTGCCAGCAGCTTATGGGGCAGGGGAGGGCAAGAGACCCAGTACTTC. Protein: CASSLWGRGGQETQYF.